The 28 T cell receptor beta chains presented below share a single source sample, sequenced in a study of blood T cell repertoires in COVID-19. TCRdb's table, derived via immunoSEQ multiplex PCR, lists solely in-frame clones and lacks some. The sample has some 350,000 clones; around 91% are singletons. Sequencing was carried out using peripheral blood. Source of these receptors: a man younger than 30 with active or convalescent COVID-19.

The V and J genes are TRBV4-2 and TRBJ1-5, with 10 bases identical to TRBD1. There are 17 residues in the CDR3. With 0 bases clipped from V and 5 bases from J, the junction kept 7 bases outside the gene matches. Looked up from germline, CDR1 is LGHNA and CDR2 is YNFKEQ. CDR3 in DNA: TGTGCCAGCAGCCAAGAGGTTGGGACAGGGGATCATCAGCCCCAGCATTTT. Its translation: CASSQEVGTGDHQPQHF.

The chain joins TRBV7-2 to TRBJ1-3; D gene ambiguous. Germline loops: CDR1 SGHTA, CDR2 FQGNSA. Trimming stripped 0 bases from V and 0 bases from J, with 6 bases between. The CDR3 has 15 residues. The CDR3 bases are TGTGCCAGCAGCTTAGCGTGGAGCTCTGGAAACACCATATATTTT. Amino acid sequence: CASSLAWSSGNTIYF.

The rearrangement links TRBV19 to TRBJ2-1, with D perhaps TRBD1 (6 bases). Germline lookup yields CDR1 LNHDA and CDR2 SQIVND (reference sequence). V shed 1 base and J shed 8 bases, with 12 bases lying between them. The CDR3 loop spans 14 amino acids. CDR3 in amino acids: CASSIGQAHDEQFF. DNA for the CDR3: TGTGCCAGTAGTATAGGACAGGCCCACGATGAGCAGTTCTTC.

This chain uses TRBV18 with TRBJ2-2; 11 bases are shared with TRBD1. V lost 3 bases, J lost 7 bases, and 13 bases stayed unmatched. The CDR3 contains 18 residues. Germline assignment: CDR1 KGHSH and CDR2 LQKENI. The CDR3 sequence: CASSPPLGQGAFGGELFF. CDR3 nucleotides: TGTGCCAGCTCACCTCCACTTGGACAGGGGGCCTTCGGCGGGGAGCTGTTTTTT.

The rearrangement joins TRBV6-5 to TRBJ2-7; perhaps TRBD1 as D (6 bases). V was pared by 5 bases and J by 4 bases, with 18 bases between. The CDR3 contains 15 residues. CDR1 MNHEY and CDR2 SVGAGI come from the germline V gene. Here the CDR3 reads CASSRQDTKPYEQYF. The CDR3, as DNA: TGTGCCAGCAGTCGACAGGATACCAAACCTTACGAGCAGTACTTC.

J is TRBJ2-2 and V is TRBV19; tentative D call: TRBD1 (6 bases). Looked up from germline, CDR1 is LNHDA and CDR2 is SQIVND (reference sequence). This CDR3 is 18 amino acids long. V was shortened by 7 bases and J by 7 bases, with 28 bases between the two germline ends. The CDR3 DNA is TGTGCCAGTACCCTACTCGCAGGGGCGAGTTTTGGGAGCGGGGAGCTGTTTTTT. It encodes CASTLLAGASFGSGELFF.

The V and J genes are TRBV6-6 and TRBJ2-1, with TRBD2 matching over 12 bases. The CDR3 length is 17 residues. Germline loops: CDR1 MNHNY, CDR2 SVGAGI (reference sequence). V trimming: 5 bases; J trimming: 4 bases; junction bases outside the gene matches: 9. The chain's CDR3 is CASSRGLAGSRYNEQFF. The CDR3 DNA reads as TGTGCCAGCAGTCGAGGACTAGCGGGATCGAGATACAATGAGCAGTTCTTC.

The genes are TRBV4-3 and TRBJ2-7; D is possibly TRBD1 (5 bases). V was trimmed by 0 bases and J by 4 bases, leaving 16 bases between them. The germline CDR1 and CDR2 sequences are LGHNA and YSLEER. The CDR3 is 16 residues long. CDR3 nucleotide sequence: TGCGCCAGCAGCCAAGAAGGACACAAGCTCGGGTACGAGCAGTACTTC. Translation gives CASSQEGHKLGYEQYF.

This clone was counted a single time. V and J are TRBV7-9 and TRBJ2-1, with 11 bases fitting TRBD2. Per germline, CDR1 SEHNR and CDR2 FQNEAQ (reference sequence). There are 16 residues in the CDR3. Unmatched junction bases numbered 10, after V lost 1 base and J lost 11 bases. The CDR3 DNA sequence: TGTGCCAGCAGCTTAGAGGCTAGCGGGGGGACAATGAAGCAGTTCTTC. Protein: CASSLEASGGTMKQFF.

This rearrangement joins TRBV28 to TRBJ1-1, with unresolved D. Trimming took off 3 bases at V and 2 bases at J, with 10 bases between the two ends. Looked up from germline, CDR1 is MDHEN and CDR2 is SYDVKM. The CDR3 covers 14 residues. The CDR3 DNA is TGTGCCAGCAGTTTGCCCAACTCAAACACTGAAGCTTTCTTT. Translating it yields CASSLPNSNTEAFF.

V gene TRBV4-3 combines with J gene TRBJ2-7; 8 nucleotides line up with TRBD2. CDR1 is LGHNA, CDR2 YSLEER, per germline. V shed 1 base and J 1 base; nucleotides not matched to a gene: 12. This CDR3 comprises 18 residues. The CDR3 DNA follows: TGCGCCAGCAGCCAAGGAGGTCCCGGGCGGGGGGTTTCCTACGAGCAGTACTTC. It translates to CASSQGGPGRGVSYEQYF.

V is TRBV5-6 and J is TRBJ1-3, with D hard to call. This CDR3 has 15 residues. Germline V gene lookup returns CDR1 SGHDT and CDR2 YYEEEE. V gave up 2 bases and J gave up 7 bases, with 16 bases separating them. CDR3 sequence: CASSLSAGLKNTIYF. The DNA for the CDR3 is TGTGCCAGCAGCTTAAGTGCGGGGTTGAAGAACACCATATATTTT.

V and J are TRBV6-5 and TRBJ2-7; TRBD1 agrees at 8 bases. The CDR3 sequence is 14 residues long. V trimming: 4 bases; J trimming: 6 bases; junction bases outside the gene matches: 8. Germline CDR1 is MNHEY and CDR2 is SVGAGI. The DNA of the CDR3 is TGTGCCAGCAGTTCACGGACAGGGACGGCCGAGCAGTACTTC. Residues: CASSSRTGTAEQYF.

The chain joins TRBV3-1 (or the pseudogene TRBV3-2) to TRBJ2-1; D gene uncertain. Germline-derived CDR1 and CDR2 are LGHDT and YNNKEL (reference sequence). This CDR3 is built from 14 residues. With 1 base removed from V and 6 bases from J, the gap between germline ends came to 10 bases. This CDR3 is CASSQGIQANEQFF. CDR3 bases: TGTGCCAGCAGCCAAGGCATCCAGGCCAATGAGCAGTTCTTC.

The chain couples TRBV6-5 to TRBJ1-5; 8 bases are a match to TRBD1. V trimming: 6 bases; J trimming: 1 base; junction bases outside the gene matches: 5. The CDR3 runs 15 residues. Germline-derived CDR1 and CDR2 are MNHEY and SVGAGI. The DNA of the CDR3 is TGTGCCAGCAGGGGGACAGGTACCAGCAATCAGCCCCAGCATTTT. Protein sequence: CASRGTGTSNQPQHF.

The genes are TRBV27 and TRBJ1-2, with a weak D call TRBD1 (5 bases). The CDR3 runs 14 residues. V was clipped by 5 bases and J by 4 bases, with 14 bases between them. In germline, CDR1 is MNHEY, CDR2 SMNVEV (reference sequence). DNA of the CDR3: TGTGCCAGCAGTGAAACCGGGACTCGCTATGGCTACACCTTC. Its translation is CASSETGTRYGYTF.

The chain uses TRBV30 and TRBJ2-3; no definite D call. V dropped 0 bases and J dropped 6 bases, with 7 bases sitting between them. CDR3 length: 12 amino acids. Germline-derived CDR1 and CDR2 are GTSNPN and SVGIG (reference sequence). The CDR3 DNA sequence: TGTGCCTGGAGTGTACTGAGGGATACGCAGTATTTT. Its translation: CAWSVLRDTQYF.

The V gene is TRBV3-1 (or the pseudogene TRBV3-2), the J gene TRBJ2-3; TRBD2 matches at 7 bases. The junction had 12 bases not matched to a gene; V was cut back by 1 base and J by 2 bases. From germline, CDR1 is LGHDT and CDR2 YNNKEL (reference sequence). The CDR3 loop spans 18 amino acids. As DNA, the CDR3 is TGTGCCAGCAGCCAAGGAGTAACGCTAGCGGTTTTCACAGATACGCAGTATTTT. Translation: CASSQGVTLAVFTDTQYF.

The chain joins TRBV5-1 to TRBJ2-7; 8 bases map to TRBD1. Looked up from germline, CDR1 is SGHRS and CDR2 is YFSETQ. The CDR3 covers 15 residues. V dropped 2 bases and J dropped 5; count of bases not matched to a gene: 9. The CDR3: CASSFGQGQRNEQYF. The CDR3 DNA is TGCGCCAGCAGCTTCGGACAGGGTCAGAGGAACGAGCAGTACTTC.

The CDR3 bases are TGTGCCAGCTCACCTAGGACAGAGAACACTGAAGCTTTCTTT. It is translated as CASSPRTENTEAFF. The chain combines TRBV18 with TRBJ1-1; D is possibly TRBD1 (6 bases). Germline CDR1 reads KGHSH; CDR2 reads LQKENI. The V end lost 3 bases, the J end lost 1 base, and 9 bases lay between the germline ends. This CDR3 has 14 amino acids.

V and J are TRBV10-1 and TRBJ2-1; TRBD2 matches at 12 bases. CDR1 WNHNN and CDR2 SYGVQD come from the germline V gene (reference sequence). Germline trimming cut 10 bases from V and 8 bases from J; bases unmatched to any gene: 9. CDR3 size: 14 residues. CDR3 in DNA: TGCGCCACCCTGACTAGCGGGAGTGACGATGAGCAGTTCTTC. Translation: CATLTSGSDDEQFF.

The table lists this clone with a count of one. V and J are TRBV28 and TRBJ2-5; 9 bases are a match to TRBD2. Germline loops: CDR1 MDHEN, CDR2 SYDVKM. This CDR3 has 15 amino acids. J gave up 2 bases and V 2 bases, and 3 bases lay outside the gene matches. The CDR3 region has the DNA TGTGCCAGCAGTTTAAGACTAGCGGTACAAGAGACCCAGTACTTC. Its protein is CASSLRLAVQETQYF.

V is TRBV2 and J is TRBJ2-5; 8 bases line up with TRBD1. The trim removed 6 bases at V and 2 bases at J, leaving 8 bases unmatched. CDR1 and CDR2 (germline): SNHLY, FYNNEI. The CDR3 is 15 amino acids. The CDR3 DNA reads as TGTGCCAGCAGAGGACAGGGAATTGGGCAAGAGACCCAGTACTTC. This sequence encodes CASRGQGIGQETQYF.

The chain links TRBV7-9 to TRBJ1-2; TRBD1 is a possible D gene (5 bases). Germline V gene data show CDR1 as SEHNR and CDR2 as FQNEAQ (reference sequence). V was pared by 2 bases and J by 6 bases, with 10 bases between. The CDR3 spans 13 residues. CDR3 coding DNA: TGTGCCAGCAGCTTAAAACAGGCCAATGGCTACACCTTC. It yields the protein CASSLKQANGYTF.

This clone was counted a few times. The chain combines TRBV11-2 with TRBJ1-6, with TRBD1 matching 10 bases. CDR1 and CDR2 from the germline V gene are SGHAT and FQNNGV. The length of the CDR3 is 14 residues. V dropped 5 bases and J dropped 6; count of bases not matched to a gene: 1. CDR3 coding DNA: TGTGCCAGCAGCCGGACAGGGGGTAATTCACCCCTCCACTTT. Amino acids: CASSRTGGNSPLHF.

This clone was detected only a few times. In DNA form, the CDR3 reads TGTGCCAGCAGCGTCGTGAGCGGGGGATTGAGTGAGGGGGAGCTGTTTTTT. Translated, it gives CASSVVSGGLSEGELFF. The chain couples TRBV9 to TRBJ2-2; 8 nucleotides line up with TRBD2. J was trimmed by 8 bases and V by 2 bases; bases with no gene match: 14. CDR1 SGDLS and CDR2 YYNGEE come from the germline V gene. The CDR3 loop spans 17 amino acids.

This chain links TRBV27 with TRBJ2-7; D not resolved. The CDR3 sequence is 11 residues long. V shed 10 bases and J shed 4 bases, with 11 bases lying between them. CDR1 is MNHEY, CDR2 SMNVEV, per germline (reference sequence). The CDR3 loop reads CATANGYEQYF. CDR3 nucleotide sequence: TGTGCCACCGCGAACGGGTACGAGCAGTACTTC.

The rearrangement joins TRBV5-6 to TRBJ1-5; 7 nucleotides align to TRBD1. Trimming at V came to 4 bases and at J to 6 bases, leaving 13 bases not matched to a gene. This CDR3 comprises 16 residues. The germline V gene has CDR1 SGHDT and CDR2 YYEEEE. The CDR3 sequence is CASSKGTAIISQPQHF. CDR3 DNA sequence: TGTGCCAGCAGCAAGGGGACAGCAATAATTAGTCAGCCCCAGCATTTT.